One and the same sample provided the 22 T cell receptor beta chains below, sequenced in a study of long-term antiretroviral therapy in people with HIV (dated by TCRdb to 2022 to 2024). The immunoSEQ hsTCRB v3.0 assay was used at survey level resolution to sequence the TRB variable region. This immuneACCESS table, as held by TCRdb, lists in-frame sequences with V and J called but not all clones. Of the missing ones, under half trace to an unresolved V gene in checked studies; the others have no known cause. The sample has tens of thousands of clones on record, around four fifths of them singletons. The top ten hold approximately 11% of the sample. The starting material was unsorted PBMCs, obtained 0.8 years before starting antiretroviral therapy. All receptors come from a man between 18 and 29 years old with HIV.

This chain links TRBV5-3 with TRBJ1-4; TRBD1 matches 7 bases. TRBV5-3 is an open reading frame, and its role is uncertain. V lost 6 bases, J lost 8 bases, and 10 bases stayed unmatched. The CDR3 totals 14 residues. The chain's CDR3 is CARTSGQQLEKLFF. CDR3 nucleotides: TGTGCCAGAACCTCGGGACAGCAACTGGAAAAACTGTTTTTT.

The V gene is TRBV5-5, the J gene TRBJ2-5; 10 nucleotides align to TRBD2. Germline values: CDR1 SGHKS, CDR2 YYEKEE (reference sequence). The CDR3 runs 16 residues. J lost 5 bases, V lost 0 bases, and 7 bases had no gene match. This CDR3 reads CASSLGTAGGPETQYF. CDR3 in DNA: TGTGCCAGCAGCTTGGGCACAGCGGGAGGGCCGGAGACCCAGTACTTC.

This clone was seen once. The V gene is TRBV6-1, the J gene TRBJ2-3; D is possibly TRBD1 (6 bases). The V gene's germline CDR1 is MNHNS and CDR2 SASEGT. The germline V and J ends were trimmed by 0 bases and 1 base, with 14 bases remaining between them. The CDR3 runs to 17 residues. The DNA for the CDR3 is TGTGCCAGCAGTGAAGCGCTGATGGGGGCCCGCACAGATACGCAGTATTTT. Its translation: CASSEALMGARTDTQYF.

This chain joins TRBV2 and TRBJ2-3; TRBD1 matches 7 bases. The germline V gene encodes CDR1 SNHLY and CDR2 FYNNEI. With 1 base clipped from V and 7 bases from J, the junction kept 8 bases outside the gene matches. The CDR3 is made up of 15 amino acids. The CDR3 sequence is CASSEERAGGYTQYF. Written as DNA, the CDR3 is TGTGCCAGCAGTGAAGAGCGAGCAGGGGGATATACGCAGTATTTT.

This chain joins TRBV19 and TRBJ2-7, with D perhaps TRBD1 or TRBD2 (5 bases each). This CDR3 contains 15 residues. CDR1 and CDR2 (germline): LNHDA, SQIVND (reference sequence). V lost 8 bases and J lost 2, with 19 bases in between. The CDR3: CASLSLRDPPYEQYF. The CDR3 DNA reads as TGTGCCAGTCTCAGCCTCCGGGACCCCCCCTACGAGCAGTACTTC.

This clone occurred once. The CDR3 spells CAWGRIYEQYF. The CDR3 DNA is TGTGCCTGGGGGCGCATCTACGAGCAGTACTTC. J is TRBJ2-7 and V is TRBV30, with D unclear. Germline V gives CDR1 GTSNPN, CDR2 SVGIG (reference sequence). The CDR3 spans 11 residues. The V end lost 5 bases, the J end lost 3 bases, and 8 bases lay between the germline ends.

V is TRBV23-1 and J is TRBJ2-7; tentatively, D is TRBD2 (6 bases). TRBV23-1 is known as an ORF, though its function is uncertain. The CDR3 runs 17 residues. Trimming shortened V by 4 bases and J by 3 bases, and 22 bases separated the two germline ends. The CDR3 nucleotides read TGCGCCAGCAGTCGCCCTTGGAAGAGCGGGTATTACTACGAGCAGTACTTC. This encodes CASSRPWKSGYYYEQYF.

This chain joins TRBV5-1 and TRBJ2-7, with 8 bases fitting TRBD2. With V trimmed by 0 bases and J by 2 bases, 4 bases remained unmatched. Germline lookup yields CDR1 SGHRS and CDR2 YFSETQ. The CDR3 length is 15 residues. CDR3 region: CASSLEAGAPYEQYF. CDR3 bases: TGCGCCAGCAGCTTGGAAGCGGGGGCCCCCTACGAGCAGTACTTC.

This chain uses TRBV7-6 with TRBJ2-3, with D tentatively TRBD1 (6 bases). The germline CDR1 and CDR2 sequences are SGHVS and FNYEAQ. The CDR3 has 12 amino acids. With 4 bases removed from V and 15 bases from J, the gap between germline ends came to 17 bases. CDR3 in amino acids: CASSSLNRVGYF. For the CDR3, the DNA is TGTGCCAGCAGCTCCCTGAACAGGGTTGGTTATTTT.

V usage is TRBV21-1 and J usage is TRBJ1-3; the table's D call TRBD1 went unverified against the DNA. TRBV21-1 is tagged as a pseudogene. The CDR3 is 14 residues long. CDR3 DNA: TGTGCCAGCACCATAGGGGATTCTGGAAACACCATATATTTT. Its protein product is CASTIGDSGNTIYF.

This chain uses TRBV29-1 with TRBJ2-1; the D gene is possibly TRBD2 (5 bases). V shed 3 bases and J shed 8 bases, with 11 bases lying between them. This CDR3 region has 12 residues. The germline V gene encodes CDR1 SQVTM and CDR2 ANQGSEA. CDR3 sequence (DNA): TGCAGCGTTGACGGCGCGAGGGATGAGCAGTTCTTC. It translates to CSVDGARDEQFF.

This chain joins TRBV30 and TRBJ2-5; 9 nucleotides agree with TRBD1. V lost 1 base and J lost 5; bases outside the gene matches: 8. This CDR3 has 15 amino acids. Germline loops: CDR1 GTSNPN, CDR2 SVGIG (reference sequence). CDR3 residues: CAWSGWDRVPETQYF. The CDR3 nucleotides read TGTGCCTGGAGTGGGTGGGACAGGGTACCGGAGACCCAGTACTTC.

The chain recombines TRBV27 with TRBJ2-7; D remains ambiguous. The germline V and J ends were trimmed by 2 bases and 3 bases, with 8 bases remaining between them. Germline CDR1 reads MNHEY; CDR2 reads SMNVEV (reference sequence). CDR3 size: 13 residues. The CDR3 sequence is CASSLGAFYEQYF. Written as DNA, the CDR3 is TGTGCCAGCAGTTTAGGAGCCTTCTACGAGCAGTACTTC.

The V call is TRBV19, the J call TRBJ2-7; TRBD1 aligns across 9 bases. Germline V CDR1 and CDR2: LNHDA, SQIVND (reference sequence). Trimming took 6 bases from V and 0 from J; bases not matched to a gene: 3. CDR3 length: 14 amino acids. This chain's CDR3 is CASRGTGPSYEQYF. The CDR3 DNA sequence: TGTGCCAGTAGGGGGACAGGGCCCTCCTACGAGCAGTACTTC.

The chain carries TRBV7-2 and TRBJ1-1; D is possibly TRBD1 (6 bases). Germline values: CDR1 SGHTA, CDR2 FQGNSA. Trimming left V 2 bases short and J 5 bases short, with 12 bases between. The CDR3 is made up of 14 amino acids. CDR3 DNA: TGTGCCAGCAGCTTACTGGGGGCACGGACTGAAGCTTTCTTT. Its translation is CASSLLGARTEAFF. Together with reference TRBV7-2 and TRBJ1-1, the CDR3 gives the full variable domain: GAGVSQSPSNKVTEKGKDVELRCDPISGHTALYWYRQSLGQGLEFLIYFQGNSAPDKSGLPSDRFSAERTGGSVSTLTIQRTQQEDSAVYLCASSLLGARTEAFFGQGTRLTVV.

The chain couples TRBV15 to TRBJ2-7; tentative D call: TRBD1 (5 bases). CDR1 LNHNV and CDR2 YYDKDF come from the germline V gene (reference sequence). This CDR3 is built from 13 residues. Trimming pared 5 bases from V and 2 bases from J, leaving 10 bases between. The CDR3 nucleotides are TGTGCCACCAGCTGGGGCAGAACCTACGAGCAGTACTTC. This gives the protein CATSWGRTYEQYF.

A few counts support this clone. This sequence joins TRBV10-3 and TRBJ1-5; D remains ambiguous. From germline, CDR1 is ENHRY and CDR2 SYGVKD. V was trimmed by 4 bases and J by 2 bases, leaving 9 bases between them. This CDR3 has 14 amino acids. CDR3 residues: CAISVKGGNQPQHF. The DNA of the CDR3 is TGTGCCATCAGTGTTAAGGGAGGCAATCAGCCCCAGCATTTT.

The V call is TRBV5-6, the J call TRBJ2-7, with 13 bases matching TRBD2. The CDR3 contains 15 residues. Germline CDR1 is SGHDT and CDR2 is YYEEEE. J gave up 2 bases and V 4 bases, and 3 bases lay outside the gene matches. CDR3 region: CASSLTSGRTYEQYF. The CDR3 coding sequence is TGTGCCAGCAGCCTGACTAGCGGGAGGACCTACGAGCAGTACTTC.

This chain links TRBV27 with TRBJ2-7; 8 bases match TRBD1. The CDR3 totals 15 residues. Germline-derived CDR1 and CDR2 are MNHEY and SMNVEV (reference sequence). V lost 5 bases and J lost 2; bases outside the gene matches: 8. CDR3 loop: CASSMSDRGTYEQYF. The CDR3 region has the DNA TGTGCCAGCAGTATGTCTGACAGGGGAACCTACGAGCAGTACTTC.

V usage is TRBV7-3 and J usage is TRBJ1-2; 7 bases agree with TRBD1. Germline-derived CDR1 and CDR2 are SGHTA and FQGTGA. Losses at the gene ends were 2 bases for V and 4 bases for J; bases not matched to a gene: 1. The CDR3 covers 13 residues. This CDR3 reads CASSLPGGYGYTF. CDR3 nucleotides: TGTGCCAGCAGCTTACCAGGGGGCTATGGCTACACCTTC.

This chain uses TRBV7-9 with TRBJ1-1; D gene unclear. The V end was cut by 1 base, the J end by 1 base, with 16 bases between. This CDR3 spans 17 amino acids. The germline V gene encodes CDR1 SEHNR and CDR2 FQNEAQ (reference sequence). The CDR3 is CASSLEGLGLANTEAFF. The CDR3 coding sequence is TGTGCCAGCAGCTTAGAAGGTCTAGGTTTGGCGAACACTGAAGCTTTCTTT.

V gene TRBV5-1 combines with J gene TRBJ2-4; perhaps D is TRBD1 or TRBD2 (7 bases each). V lost 4 bases, J lost 1 base, and 24 bases lay in between. CDR3 length equals 19 residues. CDR1 SGHRS and CDR2 YFSETQ come from the germline V gene. This chain's CDR3 is CASSPERDSTWWAKNIQYF. For the CDR3, the DNA is TGCGCCAGCAGCCCAGAGCGGGACAGCACGTGGTGGGCCAAAAACATTCAGTACTTC.